The rows below give T cell receptor beta chains drawn from one sample of a study of shared clonotypes between healthy human individuals. Only in-frame clones appear in the TCRdb table, and some are missing; sequencing was by immunoSEQ multiplex PCR. The sample lists millions of clones, roughly 91% occurring once. The sequencing sample was made of naive CD8+ T cells from PBMCs. All receptors derive from a man younger than 35 in good health. Some clones in this sample may be carry-over from other donors' samples. The CDR3 runs from the conserved cysteine through the conserved F or W. D genes are given only for firm matches. Size is omitted from some rows. Given values are once, few, many or a class for expanded clones.

d_call: NA
j_call: TRBJ1-1
clone_size: NA
v_call: TRBV5-6
cdr3_nt: TGTGCCAGCAGCTTGGAGGGCGCTGGAGCTTTCTTT
cdr3_aa: CASSLEGAGAFF

d_call: TRBD1
j_call: TRBJ1-3
clone_size: NA
v_call: TRBV28
cdr3_nt: TGTGCCAGCAGTTCGGGACAGGGGGCCGGAAACACCATATATTTT
cdr3_aa: CASSSGQGAGNTIYF

d_call: NA
j_call: TRBJ2-7
clone_size: NA
v_call: TRBV27
cdr3_nt: TGTGCCAGCAGATCTGCCTTCTCCGGGGGTTCCTACGAGCAGTACTTC
cdr3_aa: CASRSAFSGGSYEQYF

d_call: NA
j_call: TRBJ2-1
clone_size: NA
v_call: TRBV27
cdr3_nt: TGTGCCAGCAGGCTAAGCGGGTGGGGGTACAATGAGCAGTTCTTC
cdr3_aa: CASRLSGWGYNEQFF

d_call: TRBD1
j_call: TRBJ1-5
clone_size: few
v_call: TRBV19
cdr3_nt: TGTGCCAGTAGTGATCGACGGGGACAGGGGGCGACTGGACAGCCCCAGCATTTT
cdr3_aa: CASSDRRGQGATGQPQHF

d_call: NA
j_call: TRBJ1-1
clone_size: NA
v_call: TRBV7-9
cdr3_nt: TGTGCCAGCAGCTTAGAGGGAGAGGCTTTCTTT
cdr3_aa: CASSLEGEAFF

d_call: TRBD2
j_call: TRBJ2-1
clone_size: NA
v_call: TRBV27
cdr3_nt: TGTGCCAGCAGTAGACTAGCGGGAGACGATGAGCAGTTCTTC
cdr3_aa: CASSRLAGDDEQFF

d_call: NA
j_call: TRBJ2-7
clone_size: NA
v_call: TRBV19
cdr3_nt: TGTGCCAGTAGTATAGGGCTTATCAACCCCTACGAGCAGTACTTC
cdr3_aa: CASSIGLINPYEQYF

d_call: NA
j_call: TRBJ2-5
clone_size: NA
v_call: TRBV4-2
cdr3_nt: TGTGCCAGCAGCCAAGATTATGACAGCCAAGAGACCCAGTACTTC
cdr3_aa: CASSQDYDSQETQYF

d_call: TRBD2
j_call: TRBJ2-1
clone_size: NA
v_call: TRBV28
cdr3_nt: TGTGCCAGCAGTTTTAGCAGGACTAGCGGTAATGAGCAGTTCTTC
cdr3_aa: CASSFSRTSGNEQFF

d_call: NA
j_call: TRBJ1-1
clone_size: NA
v_call: TRBV15
cdr3_nt: TGTGCCACCGGACGGAACCGGAGATTCCCTGAAGCTTTCTTT
cdr3_aa: CATGRNRRFPEAFF

d_call: NA
j_call: TRBJ2-3
clone_size: NA
v_call: TRBV11-2
cdr3_nt: TGTGCCAGCGGGTCTGATACGCAGTATTTT
cdr3_aa: CASGSDTQYF

d_call: NA
j_call: TRBJ1-1
clone_size: NA
v_call: TRBV19
cdr3_nt: TGTGCCAGTAGTATCCTGCCGGGACAAGGGGAGTCTGAAGCTTTCTTT
cdr3_aa: CASSILPGQGESEAFF

d_call: TRBD1
j_call: TRBJ1-4
clone_size: NA
v_call: TRBV4-1
cdr3_nt: TGCGCCAGCAATTTAGGGGACAGTTTTAATGAAAAACTGTTTTTT
cdr3_aa: CASNLGDSFNEKLFF

d_call: NA
j_call: TRBJ2-7
clone_size: NA
v_call: TRBV30
cdr3_nt: TGTGCCTGGAGTTTTGATGGCAGGGACCACGAGCAGTACTTC
cdr3_aa: CAWSFDGRDHEQYF

d_call: NA
j_call: TRBJ2-6
clone_size: NA
v_call: TRBV7-9
cdr3_nt: TGTGCCAGCAGCTTAACACGCCTACCTGGGGCCAACGTCCTGACTTTC
cdr3_aa: CASSLTRLPGANVLTF

d_call: NA
j_call: TRBJ1-3
clone_size: NA
v_call: TRBV19
cdr3_nt: TGTGCCAGTACCCCGGCTCGCTCCGCTGGAAACACCATATATTTT
cdr3_aa: CASTPARSAGNTIYF

d_call: NA
j_call: TRBJ2-1
clone_size: once
v_call: TRBV1
cdr3_nt: TGCACCAGCAGCCAAGTAAGCCGGCCCAGGATACTAGCGGGGAGCTCCTACAATGAGCAGTTCTTC
cdr3_aa: CTSSQVSRPRILAGSSYNEQFF

d_call: TRBD1
j_call: TRBJ2-2
clone_size: NA
v_call: TRBV27
cdr3_nt: TGTGCCAGCAGCTCCGGGACAGGTAACACCGGGGAGCTGTTTTTT
cdr3_aa: CASSSGTGNTGELFF

d_call: TRBD2
j_call: TRBJ2-1
clone_size: NA
v_call: TRBV7-9
cdr3_nt: TGTGCCAGCAGGGGGGACAAAAAAGGGGGACTAGCATCCTACAATGAGCAGTTCTTC
cdr3_aa: CASRGDKKGGLASYNEQFF

d_call: NA
j_call: TRBJ1-5
clone_size: NA
v_call: TRBV6-5
cdr3_nt: TGTGCCAGCAGTACTGGACCGAGTAGCAATCAGCCCCAGCATTTT
cdr3_aa: CASSTGPSSNQPQHF

d_call: NA
j_call: TRBJ2-7
clone_size: NA
v_call: TRBV19
cdr3_nt: TGTGCCAGTAGTATCTCGGGCAGGGCTTCCTACGAGCAGTACTTC
cdr3_aa: CASSISGRASYEQYF

d_call: TRBD1
j_call: TRBJ2-2
clone_size: NA
v_call: TRBV27
cdr3_nt: TGTGCCAGCAGTCCCCGGACAGGTTGGAACACCGGGGAGCTGTTTTTT
cdr3_aa: CASSPRTGWNTGELFF

d_call: TRBD2
j_call: TRBJ2-5
clone_size: NA
v_call: TRBV7-6
cdr3_nt: TGTGCCAGCAGCTCCATCGTGGGGGGAGGGGAGACCCAGTACTTC
cdr3_aa: CASSSIVGGGETQYF

d_call: NA
j_call: TRBJ2-6
clone_size: NA
v_call: TRBV19
cdr3_nt: TGTGCCAGTAGTCCCGGACCCGTGGCCTTGTCTGGGGCCAACGTCCTGACTTTC
cdr3_aa: CASSPGPVALSGANVLTF

d_call: NA
j_call: TRBJ2-7
clone_size: NA
v_call: TRBV25-1
cdr3_nt: TGTGCCAGCAGTGACAGGCAACCCCCCTACGAGCAGTACTTC
cdr3_aa: CASSDRQPPYEQYF

d_call: TRBD2
j_call: TRBJ2-2
clone_size: once
v_call: TRBV7-3
cdr3_nt: TGTGCCAGCAGCTTAAGAGCGGGAGGGCCGGTCGGGGAGCTGTTTTTT
cdr3_aa: CASSLRAGGPVGELFF

d_call: TRBD1
j_call: TRBJ1-1
clone_size: NA
v_call: TRBV11-2
cdr3_nt: TGTGCCAGCAGCTCAGAACCGACAGGGCGAGGCACTGAAGCTTTCTTT
cdr3_aa: CASSSEPTGRGTEAFF